The 13 T cell receptor beta chains listed next were all sequenced from one sample in a study of CD8 T cells in ankylosing spondylitis (dated by TCRdb to the late 2010s). Broad study findings and their caveats: Blood from ankylosing spondylitis patients appeared to be characterized by a TCR beta motif made up of under ten highly homologous amino acid variants.

Library preparation employed 5' RACE. Sequencing was performed on an Illumina HiSeq 2500. The public reads were quality trimmed at Q25 with fastp and then assembled into clones with MiXCR by TCRdb, keeping productive beta chains. Rows matching on CDR3 protein sequence are summarized as one entry with the most common DNA and genes. The sample table lists about 500,000 distinct CDR3 sequences, approximately 5% of them with a count of one. The leading ten clones occupy around 3.4% of the sample. Their antigens are not known. Sequenced input: blood, either unsorted or a sorted T cell fraction (not recorded which). The receptors were sampled from a male donor with ankylosing spondylitis.

This clonotype was recorded at least ten times. The rearrangement uses TRBV6-2 or TRBV6-3 and TRBJ2-1; 9 nucleotides match TRBD1. From germline, CDR1 is MNHEY and CDR2 SVGEGT. Trimming at V came to 6 bases and at J to 8 bases, leaving 11 bases not matched to a gene. The CDR3 is 15 residues long. For the CDR3, the DNA is TGTGCCAGCAGCGGGCCGGGACAGGGAGTCTATGAGCAGTTCTTC. It translates to CASSGPGQGVYEQFF.

This clonotype was observed a few times. This chain joins TRBV19 and TRBJ2-2, with D possibly being TRBD1 (5 bases). This CDR3 has 16 amino acids. In germline, CDR1 is LNHDA, CDR2 SQIVND (reference sequence). V gave up 6 bases and J gave up 1 base, with 15 bases separating them. CDR3 sequence (DNA): TGTGCCAGTAGCCGGGTGACAGCCCTGAACACCGGGGAGCTGTTTTTT. Its translation: CASSRVTALNTGELFF.

This clonotype was observed many times. V is TRBV12-3 or TRBV12-4 and J is TRBJ1-2; 12 bases match TRBD1. This CDR3 region has 12 residues. J lost 14 bases, V lost 6 bases, and 7 bases had no gene match. The CDR3 spells CASSLRDRGLTF. DNA of the CDR3: TGTGCCAGCAGCCTCAGGGACAGGGGGCTTACCTTC.

In its sample, this clonotype was seen a few times. The chain recombines TRBV7-9 with TRBJ2-5; unclear D gene. This CDR3 is 12 amino acids long. V was shortened by 8 bases and J by 1 base, with 8 bases between the two germline ends. Germline values: CDR1 SEHNR, CDR2 FQNEAQ (reference sequence). CDR3 in amino acids: CASLGIQETQYF. As DNA, the CDR3 is TGTGCCAGCTTAGGGATCCAAGAGACCCAGTACTTC.

This clonotype has a handful of counts. The V and J genes are TRBV20-1 and TRBJ2-5; TRBD2 matches at 12 bases. CDR1 is DFQATT, CDR2 SNEGSKA, per germline (reference sequence). The CDR3 sequence is 14 residues long. Trimming removed 4 bases from V and 5 bases from J; junction bases left unmatched: 5. The CDR3 sequence is CSAKTSGGQETQYF. The CDR3 nucleotides read TGCAGTGCTAAGACTAGCGGGGGTCAGGAGACCCAGTACTTC.

This sequence joins TRBV7-2 and TRBJ1-6; D gene ambiguous. Trimming left V 3 bases short and J 9 bases short, with 15 bases between. The CDR3 totals 15 residues. Germline V lookup: CDR1 SGHTA, CDR2 FQGNSA. The CDR3 sequence is CASSFGVIAGSPLHF. In DNA, the CDR3 is TGTGCCAGCAGCTTCGGGGTAATAGCGGGTTCACCCCTCCACTTT. Drawing the rest from reference TRBV7-2 and TRBJ1-6, the complete variable domain is GAGVSQSPSNKVTEKGKDVELRCDPISGHTALYWYRQSLGQGLEFLIYFQGNSAPDKSGLPSDRFSAERTGGSVSTLTIQRTQQEDSAVYLCASSFGVIAGSPLHFGNGTRLTVT.

The chain carries TRBV7-9 and TRBJ1-6; 7 nucleotides agree with TRBD1. Germline values: CDR1 SEHNR, CDR2 FQNEAQ (reference sequence). This CDR3 contains 15 residues. J gave up 5 bases and V 4 bases, and 5 bases lay outside the gene matches. CDR3 coding DNA: TGTGCCAGCAGCTCGGGACAGTTGAATAATTCACCCCTCCACTTT. Translated, it gives CASSSGQLNNSPLHF.

Ten or more counts support this clonotype. V gene TRBV4-1 combines with J gene TRBJ1-5, with D tentatively TRBD1 (5 bases). The V gene lost 2 bases and the J gene lost 1 base, with 12 bases spanning the gap. The CDR3 runs to 16 residues. Germline V CDR1 and CDR2: MGHRA, YSYEKL. This chain's CDR3 is CASSQRRGPSNQPQHF. The CDR3 DNA is TGCGCCAGCAGCCAACGGAGGGGACCGAGCAATCAGCCCCAGCATTTT.

This clonotype was recorded many times. The genes are TRBV7-9 and TRBJ1-3; D is possibly TRBD1 (5 bases). Germline V lookup: CDR1 SEHNR, CDR2 FQNEAQ (reference sequence). Trimming shortened V by 4 bases and J by 2 bases, and 9 bases separated the two germline ends. This CDR3 region has 14 residues. In nucleotides, the CDR3 is TGTGCCAGCAGCTGGCCGGGGGCTGGAAACACCATATATTTT. Its protein product is CASSWPGAGNTIYF.

This clonotype came up many times. The chain joins TRBV9 to TRBJ2-5, with D tentatively TRBD1 or TRBD2 (5 bases each). V lost 3 bases and J 3 bases, leaving 12 bases between the germline ends. Germline loops: CDR1 SGDLS, CDR2 YYNGEE. The CDR3 length is 14 residues. The CDR3 DNA sequence: TGTGCCAGCAGCGCTTCCGGGACGGAAGAGACCCAGTACTTC. Amino acid sequence: CASSASGTEETQYF.

This clonotype showed up many times. The chain couples TRBV29-1 to TRBJ2-3; D is possibly TRBD1 (5 bases). CDR3 length equals 13 residues. Trimming took 4 bases from V and 4 from J, leaving 12 bases between them. In germline, CDR1 is SQVTM, CDR2 ANQGSEA. The CDR3 protein is CSVVVGAADTQYF. The CDR3 DNA reads TGCAGCGTTGTTGTTGGGGCCGCAGATACGCAGTATTTT.

This clonotype was observed at least ten times. This chain uses TRBV5-1 with TRBJ1-1; 11 bases fit TRBD1. Germline-derived CDR1 and CDR2 are SGHRS and YFSETQ. V dropped 4 bases and J dropped 5; count of bases not matched to a gene: 7. The CDR3 has 15 amino acids. CDR3 in DNA: TGCGCCAGCAGCCGAGGACAGGGGGCAGGTACTGAAGCTTTCTTT. It is translated as CASSRGQGAGTEAFF.

The chain recombines TRBV6-2 or TRBV6-3 with TRBJ2-7; 11 bases line up with TRBD2. The CDR3 spans 14 residues. The V gene end was trimmed by 2 bases and the J gene end by 6 bases; junction bases not matched to a gene: 3. The germline CDR1 and CDR2 sequences are MNHEY and SVGEGT. The CDR3 here is CASSYGLAGGEQYF. The DNA of the CDR3 is TGTGCCAGCAGTTACGGGCTAGCGGGAGGCGAGCAGTACTTC.